These 5 T cell receptor beta chains originate from one sample sequenced in a study of cytomegalovirus exposure and HLA in healthy donors. Sequencing used immunoSEQ multiplex PCR; TCRdb keeps in-frame clones, though not all of them. The sample lists approximately 76,000 clones; around 94% were seen once. The sample taken for sequencing was PBMCs. The receptor source for this set is a woman aged 18 to 35 in good health and CMV-seronegative.

J is TRBJ2-7 and V is TRBV14; TRBD1 might be the D (6 bases). The ends were cut back, 1 base at V and 3 bases at J, with 13 bases in the middle. CDR3 length equals 15 residues. Germline V gene lookup returns CDR1 SGHDN and CDR2 FVKESK. The CDR3 DNA reads as TGTGCCAGCAGCCAAGCAGGGGCTGTTTTCTACGAGCAGTACTTC. This encodes CASSQAGAVFYEQYF.

V and J are TRBV27 and TRBJ2-1; D gene ambiguous. CDR1 and CDR2 from the germline V gene are MNHEY and SMNVEV (reference sequence). There are 13 residues in the CDR3. V shed 6 bases and J shed 8 bases, with 14 bases lying between them. The CDR3 region is CASSLARSDEQFF. CDR3 DNA sequence: TGTGCCAGCAGCCTTGCGCGGTCGGATGAGCAGTTCTTC.

This clone was counted only a few times. The gene calls are TRBV29-1 and TRBJ1-1; 7 positions agree with TRBD1. The CDR3 length is 13 residues. V lost 7 bases to trimming and J lost 0 bases; unmatched junction nucleotides: 5. CDR1 and CDR2 from the germline V gene are SQVTM and ANQGSEA. The CDR3 sequence is CSAATGMNTEAFF. CDR3 sequence (DNA): TGCAGCGCTGCGACAGGGATGAACACTGAAGCTTTCTTT. Full variable domain (outside the CDR3, taken from reference TRBV29-1 and TRBJ1-1): SAVISQKPSRDICQRGTSLTIQCQVDSQVTMMFWYRQQPGQSLTLIATANQGSEATYESGFVIDKFPISRPNLTFSTLTVSNMSPEDSSIYLCSAATGMNTEAFFGQGTRLTVV.

The V and J genes are TRBV4-3 and TRBJ2-1; no clear D gene. Germline loops: CDR1 LGHNA, CDR2 YSLEER. There are 18 residues in the CDR3. V was trimmed by 4 bases and J by 0 bases, leaving 19 bases between them. For the CDR3, the DNA is TGCGCCAGCAGCCGAGAATTAATGACACTGAGCTCCTACAATGAGCAGTTCTTC. This gives the protein CASSRELMTLSSYNEQFF.

The rearrangement joins TRBV4-1 to TRBJ1-1, with 9 bases fitting TRBD1. Trimming at V came to 3 bases and at J to 1 base, leaving 3 bases not matched to a gene. This CDR3 spans 15 amino acids. The germline V gene encodes CDR1 MGHRA and CDR2 YSYEKL. The CDR3 DNA sequence: TGCGCCAGCAGCCACCGGACAGGGGCGAACACTGAAGCTTTCTTT. Its protein is CASSHRTGANTEAFF.